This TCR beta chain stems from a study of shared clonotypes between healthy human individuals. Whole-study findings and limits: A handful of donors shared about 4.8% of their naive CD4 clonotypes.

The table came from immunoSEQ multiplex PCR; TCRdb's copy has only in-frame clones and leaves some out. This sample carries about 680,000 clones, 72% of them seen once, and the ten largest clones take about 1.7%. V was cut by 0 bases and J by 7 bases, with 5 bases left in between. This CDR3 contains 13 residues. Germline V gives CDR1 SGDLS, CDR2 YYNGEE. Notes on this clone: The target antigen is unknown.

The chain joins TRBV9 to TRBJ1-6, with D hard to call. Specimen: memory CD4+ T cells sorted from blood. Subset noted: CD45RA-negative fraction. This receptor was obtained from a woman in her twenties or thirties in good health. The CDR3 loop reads CASSVEGNSPLHF. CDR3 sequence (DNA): TGTGCCAGCAGCGTAGAGGGCAATTCACCCCTCCACTTT.